The 20 T cell receptor beta chains below all came from one sample that was sequenced in a study of tumor-infiltrating lymphocytes in primary liver carcinoma. The researchers produced TCR beta cDNA from about 510 ng total RNA with a constant-region primer. Libraries covering TCR beta were generated through three nested multiplex PCR rounds (using a slightly modified ARM-PCR). With TRBV1-TRBV30 forward primers and a C-beta reverse primer, the first two PCR rounds were run for roughly 10 cycles each. TCRdb used MiXCR to reprocess the multiplex PCR reads, holding one entry per CDR3 protein. The repertoire has about 120,000 distinct CDR3 sequences, around two thirds of them found once; the top ten carry over 6.5%. Bulk tissue was left unsorted, and RNA and DNA were co-extracted from about 21-30 mg of it. What was sequenced was tumor-adjacent normal liver tissue. These TCRs come from an older woman with primary liver carcinoma and hepatitis B virus infection.

This clonotype has only one observation. The chain uses TRBV29-1 and TRBJ1-2; D ambiguous. This CDR3 spans 13 amino acids. Germline V gene sequence: CDR1 SQVTM, CDR2 ANQGSEA. The V and J ends lost 7 bases and 7 bases respectively, with 19 bases between them. As DNA, the CDR3 is TGCAGCGCCCCCTCGGCCACCAACCGTGGCTACACCTTC. It yields the protein CSAPSATNRGYTF.

With regard to this clonotype: Germline and junction disagree at one end, which may indicate a read error. The J gene is TRBJ1-1, the V gene TRBV6-6, with D possibly being TRBD1 (5 bases). CDR3 length equals 13 residues. In germline, CDR1 is MNHNY, CDR2 SVGAGI (reference sequence). CDR3 in DNA: TGTGCCAGCAGCCTACGGGGACTCACTGAAGCTCTCTTT. Translation: CASSLRGLTEALF.

The V and J genes are TRBV28 and TRBJ2-7; 7 bases map to TRBD2. The CDR3 consists of 17 residues. Germline CDR1 MDHEN, CDR2 SYDVKM. The ends lost 10 bases at V and 6 bases at J; junction bases unmatched: 24. CDR3 DNA: TGTGCCATCACTCCTGTGGGAGGGTGGAAGTATAAGGGCGAGCAGTACTTC. Translating gives CAITPVGGWKYKGEQYF.

This clonotype was counted many times. The rearrangement links TRBV7-8 to TRBJ1-1; D is possibly TRBD1 (6 bases). The CDR3 runs to 18 residues. The germline V gene has CDR1 SGHVS and CDR2 FQNEAQ. Trimming shortened V by 0 bases and J by 1 base, and 18 bases separated the two germline ends. CDR3 amino acids: CASSLAESYRARNTEAFF. The CDR3, as DNA: TGTGCCAGCAGCTTAGCCGAATCTTACAGGGCGAGGAACACTGAAGCTTTCTTT.

For this clonotype: The junction does not match germline at one end; this may be a read error. V usage is TRBV6-1 and J usage is TRBJ2-5, with a weak D call TRBD1 (5 bases). This CDR3 has 13 residues. The germline V gene has CDR1 MNHNS and CDR2 SASEGT. CDR3 protein: CATREGAQETQYF. The CDR3 coding sequence is TGTGCCACCAGGGAAGGAGCCCAAGAGACACAGTACTTC.

A remark on this clonotype: An end of the junction differs from the germline gene, which may be a read error. This chain connects TRBV7-9 to TRBJ1-5; 9 bases fit TRBD1. This CDR3 has 17 amino acids. From germline, CDR1 is SEHNR and CDR2 FQNEAQ (reference sequence). CDR3 amino acids: CVSSAADRGGSNQTQHF. CDR3 sequence (DNA): TGTGTCAGCAGCGCGGCGGACAGGGGAGGGAGCAATCAGACCCAGCATTTT.

Points on this clonotype: A read error is possible here, since a much larger clone lies one base away. The chain couples TRBV24-1 to TRBJ2-1, with 9 bases fitting TRBD1. The ends lost 5 bases at V and 6 bases at J; junction bases unmatched: 10. The CDR3 contains 16 residues. From germline, CDR1 is KGHDR and CDR2 SFDVKD. In nucleotides, the CDR3 is TGTGCCACCAGTGCTACAGGGGGCGTAACTCGCAATGAGCAGTTCTTC. Its translation: CATSATGGVTRNEQFF.

About this clonotype: A much larger clonotype is one base distant, so this may be a read error. This chain uses TRBV7-9 with TRBJ2-6; possibly TRBD1 for D (6 bases). Germline loops: CDR1 SEHNR, CDR2 FQNEAQ (reference sequence). The length of the CDR3 is 18 residues. The CDR3 coding sequence is TGTGCCAGCAGCACTACCCAGGGGATGATTTCTGGGGCCAAGGTCCTGACTTTC. Translation: CASSTTQGMISGAKVLTF.

On this clonotype: Being one base from a much bigger clone, this may be a read error. This chain connects TRBV28 to TRBJ2-1; D remains unclear. V was pared by 3 bases and J by 11 bases, with 11 bases between. This CDR3 is 12 amino acids long. Per germline, CDR1 MDHEN and CDR2 SYDVKM. The CDR3: CASSFLRVKQFF. The CDR3, as DNA: TGTGCCAGCAGTTTCCTTAGGGTGAAGCAGTTCTTC.

The chain joins TRBV28 to TRBJ2-1; tentatively, D is TRBD1 (6 bases). The CDR3 covers 16 residues. Trimming shortened V by 7 bases and J by 10 bases, and 26 bases separated the two germline ends. Looked up from germline, CDR1 is MDHEN and CDR2 is SYDVKM. The CDR3 nucleotides are TGTGCCAGCACCAATATGGTGGGGGCCCGGGGCCCCGAGCAGTTCTTC. Translating gives CASTNMVGARGPEQFF.

A remark on this clonotype: Relative to the germline gene, one junction end is altered; a read error may explain this. This chain links TRBV6-2 or TRBV6-3 with TRBJ2-7; D uncertain. The germline CDR1 and CDR2 sequences are MNHEY and SVGEGT. The CDR3 runs to 15 residues. The CDR3 reads CAISQEGLSTYEQYF. The CDR3 DNA is TGTGCCATCAGTCAGGAAGGGTTATCCACCTACGAGCAGTACTTC.

With respect to this clonotype: A much larger clone differs from this one at a single base, so this may be a read error. This chain uses TRBV5-4 with TRBJ2-2, with 7 bases matching TRBD2. The germline gives CDR1 SGHNT, CDR2 YYREEE (reference sequence). This CDR3 spans 16 amino acids. CDR3 sequence reads: CASSLVGGRPTEELFF. CDR3 DNA sequence: TGTGCCAGCAGCTTGGTCGGCGGGAGACCCACCGAGGAGCTGTTTTTT.

Details on this clonotype: The conserved final phenylalanine or tryptophan is absent from the CDR3, which likely points to a read error. This chain links TRBV29-1 with TRBJ2-7; a possible D gene is TRBD1 (7 bases). Between the trimmed V and J ends, which lost 6 bases and 4 bases, there was a span of 19 bases. The CDR3 contains 14 residues. CDR1 and CDR2 (germline): SQVTM, ANQGSEA. The CDR3 coding sequence is TGCAGCGTCGCGGGGACAGCGGCAACATACGAGCAGTACTTG. It yields the protein CSVAGTAATYEQYL.

This chain joins TRBV11-1 and TRBJ2-3, with unresolved D. The CDR3 has 16 residues. Germline V gives CDR1 SGHAT, CDR2 FQDESV (reference sequence). The CDR3 DNA reads TGTGCGAGTATCTTGGAGAACTCGCGGACCACAGATACGCAGTATTTT. This codes for CASILENSRTTDTQYF.

About this clonotype itself: At one end, the junction sequence differs from germline, possibly due to a read error. The chain uses TRBV29-1 and TRBJ2-7; no definite D call. Looked up from germline, CDR1 is SQVTM and CDR2 is ANQGSEA. The length of the CDR3 is 14 residues. DNA of the CDR3: TGCTGCGTTGAAGGGCACAGCAGCTCCTACGAGCAGTACTTC. This codes for CCVEGHSSSYEQYF.

This clonotype was recorded at least ten times. The chain links TRBV6-5 to TRBJ1-5, with TRBD1 matching over 7 bases. Germline V CDR1 and CDR2: MNHEY, SVGAGI. The CDR3 loop spans 16 amino acids. Trimming took 6 bases from V and 5 from J; bases not matched to a gene: 13. The CDR3 sequence is CASSLRGPRGYQPQHF. In nucleotides, the CDR3 is TGTGCCAGCAGCCTCCGGGGACCCAGGGGGTATCAGCCCCAGCATTTT.

As for this clonotype: This CDR3 fails to terminate in the conserved phenylalanine or tryptophan, so it likely reflects a read error. The chain joins TRBV29-1 to TRBJ2-5; possible D gene TRBD1, 5 bases. The CDR3 totals 13 residues. Trimming pared 7 bases from V and 5 bases from J, leaving 17 bases between. Germline V gene lookup returns CDR1 SQVTM and CDR2 ANQGSEA. The CDR3 here is CSATGQGGETQYL. In nucleotides, the CDR3 is TGCAGCGCAACGGGCCAGGGTGGGGAGACCCAGTACTTG.

The chain recombines TRBV29-1 with TRBJ2-1; tentatively, D is TRBD2 (5 bases). Trimming took off 4 bases at V and 15 bases at J, with 25 bases between the two ends. Germline V lookup: CDR1 SQVTM, CDR2 ANQGSEA. CDR3 length: 14 amino acids. The CDR3 region has the DNA TGCAGCGTTGGAGGGCCAGCGGAGTGGGATGATCTGTTCTTC. Protein sequence: CSVGGPAEWDDLFF.

V is TRBV20-1 and J is TRBJ1-5; D may be TRBD1 (6 bases). CDR1 is DFQATT and CDR2 is SNEGSKA in the germline V gene (reference sequence). The CDR3 runs to 15 residues. Trimming removed 4 bases from V and 0 bases from J, with 13 bases in between. The CDR3 nucleotides are TGCAGTGCTATAGGTGCGGGACATAGCAATCAGCCCCAGCATTTT. It translates to CSAIGAGHSNQPQHF.

The chain recombines TRBV12-3 or TRBV12-4 with TRBJ1-1; 7 bases map to TRBD1. V shed 7 bases and J 10 bases; nucleotides not matched to a gene: 12. CDR3 length: 13 residues. CDR3 protein: CASMPEGTVGAFF. The CDR3 DNA reads TGTGCCAGCATGCCCGAAGGGACAGTTGGAGCTTTCTTT.